The source of this T cell receptor (beta chain) is a study of T cells in Graves' hyperthyroidism and ophthalmopathy. Broader study findings: Stable hyperthyroidism and ophthalmopathy were separated using 13 V-J signatures.

This clonotype was detected ten times or more. Its antigen is unidentified. The CDR3 extends over 17 amino acids. Germline V gives CDR1 SGHTA, CDR2 FQGTGA. V was clipped by 1 base and J by 0 bases, with 15 bases between them. The source material, RNA transcripts, was used to amplify TCR beta CDR3 regions. The TCR CDR3 was amplified in a first-round RT-PCR using the HTBI primer set. TCRdb re-analysed the multiplex PCR reads in MiXCR, keeping a single row per CDR3 protein. In the table there are some 420,000 distinct CDR3 sequences, roughly 13% of which are singletons. The sequence derives from a woman aged 18-29 years with Graves' hyperthyroidism. The chain uses TRBV7-3 and TRBJ2-5, with a weak D call TRBD2 (5 bases). Sequenced sample: blood. The CDR3 loop reads CASSLRVALPYQETQYF. In DNA, the CDR3 is TGTGCCAGCAGCTTAAGGGTAGCGCTACCGTACCAAGAGACCCAGTACTTC.